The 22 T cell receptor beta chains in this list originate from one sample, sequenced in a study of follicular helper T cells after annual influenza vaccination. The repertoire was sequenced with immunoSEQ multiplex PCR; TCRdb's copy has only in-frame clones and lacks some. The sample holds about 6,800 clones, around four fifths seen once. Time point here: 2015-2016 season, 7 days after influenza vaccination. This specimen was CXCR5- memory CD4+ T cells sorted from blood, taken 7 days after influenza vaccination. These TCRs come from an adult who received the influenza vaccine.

The CDR3 DNA sequence: TGTGCCAGTGTTCGGCAGGGTGGCAATCAGCCCCAGCATTTT. Its translation is CASVRQGGNQPQHF. The V call is TRBV2, the J call TRBJ1-5; possible D gene TRBD1, 5 bases. The CDR3 has 14 residues. The germline V gene encodes CDR1 SNHLY and CDR2 FYNNEI. V was shortened by 9 bases and J by 2 bases, with 14 bases between the two germline ends.

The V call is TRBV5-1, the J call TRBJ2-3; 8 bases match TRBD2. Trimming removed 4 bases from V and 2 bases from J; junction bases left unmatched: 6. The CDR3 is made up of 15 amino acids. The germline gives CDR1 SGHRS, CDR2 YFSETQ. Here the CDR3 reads CASSLSGALTDTQYF. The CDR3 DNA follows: TGCGCCAGCAGCCTTAGCGGGGCCCTCACAGATACGCAGTATTTT.

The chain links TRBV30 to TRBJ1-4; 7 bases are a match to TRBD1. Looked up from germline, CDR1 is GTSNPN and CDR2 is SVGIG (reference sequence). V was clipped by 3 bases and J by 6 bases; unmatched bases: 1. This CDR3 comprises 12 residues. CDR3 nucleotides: TGTGCCTGGAGCGACAGGGATGAAAAACTGTTTTTT. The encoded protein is CAWSDRDEKLFF.

CDR3 sequence (DNA): TGTGCCTGGAGTCGGACTAGCGGACGGTACAATGAGCAGTTCTTC. Its protein product is CAWSRTSGRYNEQFF. The J gene is TRBJ2-1, the V gene TRBV30; 10 bases are a match to TRBD2. With V trimmed by 2 bases and J by 4 bases, 5 bases remained unmatched. This CDR3 spans 15 amino acids. Germline CDR1 GTSNPN, CDR2 SVGIG (reference sequence). The full variable domain, completed using reference TRBV30 and TRBJ2-1, is SQTIHQWPATLVQPVGSPLSLECTVEGTSNPNLYWYRQAAGRGLQLLFYSVGIGQISSEVPQNLSASRPQDRQFILSSKKLLLSDSGFYLCAWSRTSGRYNEQFFGPGTRLTVL.

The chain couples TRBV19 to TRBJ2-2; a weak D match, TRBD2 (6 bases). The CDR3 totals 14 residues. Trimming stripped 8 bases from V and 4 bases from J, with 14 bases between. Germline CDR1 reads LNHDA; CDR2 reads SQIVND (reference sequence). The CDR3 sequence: CASCPAGRTGELFF. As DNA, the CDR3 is TGTGCCAGTTGCCCGGCGGGACGCACCGGGGAGCTGTTTTTT.

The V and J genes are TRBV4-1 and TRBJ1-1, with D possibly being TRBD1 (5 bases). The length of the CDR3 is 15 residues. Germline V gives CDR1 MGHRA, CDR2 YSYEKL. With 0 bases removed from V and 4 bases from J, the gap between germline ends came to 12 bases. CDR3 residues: CASSQEGVYATEAFF. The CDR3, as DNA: TGCGCCAGCAGCCAAGAAGGGGTGTATGCCACTGAAGCTTTCTTT.

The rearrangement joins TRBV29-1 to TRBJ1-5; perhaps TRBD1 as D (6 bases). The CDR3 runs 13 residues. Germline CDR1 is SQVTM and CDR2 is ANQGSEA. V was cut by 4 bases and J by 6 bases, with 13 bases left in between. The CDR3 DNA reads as TGCAGCGTTGGCGGGGGCGCGGGTCAGCCCCAGCATTTT. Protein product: CSVGGGAGQPQHF.

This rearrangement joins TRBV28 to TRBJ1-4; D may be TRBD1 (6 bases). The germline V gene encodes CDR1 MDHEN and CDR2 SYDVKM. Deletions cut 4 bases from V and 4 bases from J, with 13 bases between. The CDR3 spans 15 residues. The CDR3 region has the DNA TGTGCCAGCAGTTCCCATGGACAGCTTAATGAAAAACTGTTTTTT. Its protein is CASSSHGQLNEKLFF.

The CDR3 coding sequence is TGCGCATCGTATCGGGGTCCCGCAAGCTCCTACAATGAGCAGTTCTTC. Its protein is CASYRGPASSYNEQFF. V and J are TRBV5-1 and TRBJ2-1, with D perhaps matching TRBD2 (5 bases). This CDR3 has 16 residues. The germline CDR1 and CDR2 sequences are SGHRS and YFSETQ. The entire variable domain, with the rest obtained from reference TRBV5-1 and TRBJ2-1, is as follows: KAGVTQTPRYLIKTRGQQVTLSCSPISGHRSVSWYQQTPGQGLQFLFEYFSETQRNKGNFPGRFSGRQFSNSRSEMNVSTLELGDSALYLCASYRGPASSYNEQFFGPGTRLTVL.

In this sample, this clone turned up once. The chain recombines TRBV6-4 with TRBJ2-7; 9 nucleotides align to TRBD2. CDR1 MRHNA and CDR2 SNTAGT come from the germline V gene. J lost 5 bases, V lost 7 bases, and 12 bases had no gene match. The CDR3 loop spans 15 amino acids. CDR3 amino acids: CASTPGSGSYNEQYF. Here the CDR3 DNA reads TGTGCCAGCACCCCCGGTAGCGGGAGTTATAACGAGCAGTACTTC.

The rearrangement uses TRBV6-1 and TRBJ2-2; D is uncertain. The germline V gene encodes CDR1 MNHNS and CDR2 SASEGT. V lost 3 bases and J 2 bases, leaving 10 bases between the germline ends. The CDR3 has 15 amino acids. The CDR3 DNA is TGTGCCAGCAGTGAGACCTTTTCTAACACCGGGGAGCTGTTTTTT. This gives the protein CASSETFSNTGELFF.

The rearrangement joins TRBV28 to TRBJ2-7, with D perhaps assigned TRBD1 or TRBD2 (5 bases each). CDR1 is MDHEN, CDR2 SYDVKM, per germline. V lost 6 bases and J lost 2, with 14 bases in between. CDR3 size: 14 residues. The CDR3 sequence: CASSPGQSPYEQYF. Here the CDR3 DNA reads TGTGCCAGCAGCCCGGGGCAGAGTCCCTACGAGCAGTACTTC.

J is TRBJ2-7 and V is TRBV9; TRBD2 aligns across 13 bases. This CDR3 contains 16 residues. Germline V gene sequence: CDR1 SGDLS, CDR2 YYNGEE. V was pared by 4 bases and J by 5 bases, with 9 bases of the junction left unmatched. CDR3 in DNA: TGTGCCAGCAGCACGGGGACTAGCGGGACCACCGACGAGCAGTACTTC. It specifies CASSTGTSGTTDEQYF.

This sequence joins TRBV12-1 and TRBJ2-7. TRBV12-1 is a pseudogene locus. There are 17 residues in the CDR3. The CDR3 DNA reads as TGTGCCAGCATAGAGGCCGCGTTGGAGGGCAGGGGACACGAGCAGTACTTC. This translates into CASIEAALEGRGHEQYF.

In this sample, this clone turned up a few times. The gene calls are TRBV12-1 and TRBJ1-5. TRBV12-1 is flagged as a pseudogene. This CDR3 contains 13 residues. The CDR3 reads CASSGCSNQPQHF. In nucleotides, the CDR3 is TGTGCCAGCAGCGGGTGTAGCAATCAGCCCCAGCATTTT.

This CDR3 is CATRQGAYSPLHF. The CDR3 coding sequence is TGTGCCACTAGACAGGGGGCTTACTCACCCCTCCACTTT. The rearrangement links TRBV21-1 to TRBJ1-6; the table's TRBD1 call for D was not verified on the DNA. TRBV21-1 is tagged as a pseudogene. This CDR3 spans 13 amino acids.

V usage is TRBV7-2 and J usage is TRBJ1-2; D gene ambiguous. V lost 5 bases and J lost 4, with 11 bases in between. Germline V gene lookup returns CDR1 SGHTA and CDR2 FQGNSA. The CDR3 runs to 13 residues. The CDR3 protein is CASSPSASYGYTF. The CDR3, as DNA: TGTGCCAGCAGCCCCTCGGCCTCCTATGGCTACACCTTC.

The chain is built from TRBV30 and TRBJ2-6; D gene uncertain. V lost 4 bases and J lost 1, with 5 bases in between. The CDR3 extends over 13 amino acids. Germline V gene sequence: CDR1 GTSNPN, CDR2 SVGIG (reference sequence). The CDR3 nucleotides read TGTGCCTGGATGACTTCTGGGGCCAACGTCCTGACTTTC. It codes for CAWMTSGANVLTF.

CDR3 nucleotide sequence: TGCGCCAGCAGCTTGTCGGCAGGGGGCGCAAATCAGCCCCAGCATTTT. This encodes CASSLSAGGANQPQHF. The rearrangement joins TRBV5-1 to TRBJ1-5; 8 positions agree with TRBD1. V trimming: 1 base; J trimming: 4 bases; junction bases outside the gene matches: 7. The V gene's germline CDR1 is SGHRS and CDR2 YFSETQ. This CDR3 is built from 16 residues.

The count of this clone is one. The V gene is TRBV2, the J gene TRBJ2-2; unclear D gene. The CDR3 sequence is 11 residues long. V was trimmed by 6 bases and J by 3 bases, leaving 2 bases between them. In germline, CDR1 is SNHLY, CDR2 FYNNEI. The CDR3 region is CASRDTGELFF. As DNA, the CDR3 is TGTGCCAGCAGAGACACCGGGGAGCTGTTTTTT. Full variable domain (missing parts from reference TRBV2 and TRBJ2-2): EPEVTQTPSHQVTQMGQEVILRCVPISNHLYFYWYRQILGQKVEFLVSFYNNEISEKSEIFDDQFSVERPDGSNFTLKIRSTKLEDSAMYFCASRDTGELFFGEGSRLTVL.

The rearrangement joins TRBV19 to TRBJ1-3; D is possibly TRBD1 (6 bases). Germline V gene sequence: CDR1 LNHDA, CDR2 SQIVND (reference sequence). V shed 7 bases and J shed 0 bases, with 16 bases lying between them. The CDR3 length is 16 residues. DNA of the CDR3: TGTGCCAGTAAGGGGGACTATCCTTCCTCTGGAAACACCATATATTTT. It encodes CASKGDYPSSGNTIYF.

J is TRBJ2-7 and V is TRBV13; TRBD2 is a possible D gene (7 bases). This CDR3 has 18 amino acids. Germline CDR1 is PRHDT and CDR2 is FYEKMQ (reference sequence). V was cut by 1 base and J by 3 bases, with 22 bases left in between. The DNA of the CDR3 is TGTGCCAGCAGCTTAGTTTTTGGGCATACAGGGAGGGGCTACGAGCAGTACTTC. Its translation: CASSLVFGHTGRGYEQYF.